Shown below are 28 T cell receptor beta chains from a single sample sequenced in a study of chemoradiotherapy in HPV16-positive cancers. Only in-frame clones appear in the TCRdb table, and some are missing; sequencing was by immunoSEQ multiplex PCR. Found here are some 5,000 clones, approximately 93% of them singletons; the top ten hold around 4.7%. Sample collection occurred from a patient who underwent chemoradiotherapy. These receptors were obtained from a human donor with HPV-associated anogenital cancer.

The chain carries TRBV25-1 and TRBJ1-4; D unresolved. This CDR3 region has 14 residues. The V gene's germline CDR1 is MGHDK and CDR2 SYGVNS. Trimming removed 5 bases at V and 0 bases at J, with 7 bases between. The CDR3 DNA reads TGTGCCAGCAGTAGGTCGGCAACTAATGAAAAACTGTTTTTT. Its translation is CASSRSATNEKLFF.

The J gene is TRBJ2-5, the V gene TRBV28, with D perhaps assigned TRBD1 or TRBD2 (5 bases each). The CDR3 length is 12 residues. From germline, CDR1 is MDHEN and CDR2 SYDVKM. V was trimmed by 8 bases and J by 4 bases, leaving 11 bases between them. Here the CDR3 reads CASRDLIETQYF. The CDR3 DNA is TGTGCCAGCCGGGACCTGATAGAGACCCAGTACTTC.

The V call is TRBV29-1, the J call TRBJ2-3, with a possible D match to TRBD2 (6 bases). CDR3 length: 16 amino acids. The V end lost 2 bases, the J end lost 2 bases, and 17 bases lay between the germline ends. Germline loops: CDR1 SQVTM, CDR2 ANQGSEA. The chain's CDR3 is CSVESWDSVATDTQYF. The CDR3 coding sequence is TGCAGCGTTGAATCCTGGGACTCCGTGGCCACAGATACGCAGTATTTT.

The gene calls are TRBV5-1 and TRBJ2-1; TRBD2 matches 11 bases. Per germline, CDR1 SGHRS and CDR2 YFSETQ. With 4 bases clipped from V and 6 bases from J, the junction kept 6 bases outside the gene matches. The CDR3 totals 15 residues. CDR3 residues: CASSISGGAGNEQFF. The CDR3 nucleotides read TGCGCCAGCAGCATTAGCGGGGGGGCGGGCAATGAGCAGTTCTTC.

This chain connects TRBV4-2 to TRBJ2-7; D is uncertain. Germline V gene sequence: CDR1 LGHNA, CDR2 YNFKEQ. The CDR3 is 13 residues long. V shed 1 base and J shed 0 bases, with 4 bases lying between them. This CDR3 is CASSQGSSYEQYF. The CDR3 nucleotides are TGTGCCAGCAGCCAAGGAAGCTCCTACGAGCAGTACTTC.

The J gene is TRBJ2-3, the V gene TRBV4-2; the D gene is possibly TRBD1 (5 bases). In germline, CDR1 is LGHNA, CDR2 YNFKEQ. Trimming shortened V by 5 bases and J by 10 bases, and 22 bases separated the two germline ends. This CDR3 comprises 15 residues. This CDR3 reads CASSEGAPLYASQYF. DNA of the CDR3: TGTGCCAGCAGCGAAGGGGCACCCCTATACGCATCGCAGTATTTT.

This clone was counted once. V gene TRBV6-5 combines with J gene TRBJ1-1; perhaps TRBD1 as D (5 bases). Per the germline V gene, CDR1 is MNHEY and CDR2 is SVGAGI. V lost 6 bases and J 6 bases, leaving 14 bases between the germline ends. The CDR3 sequence is 13 residues long. As DNA, the CDR3 is TGTGCCAGCAGCTTTATCGGGACGGCTGAAGCTTTCTTT. Its protein product is CASSFIGTAEAFF.

This chain connects TRBV28 to TRBJ1-4; D gene unclear. The CDR3 consists of 15 residues. Germline V lookup: CDR1 MDHEN, CDR2 SYDVKM. Trimming cost V 1 base and J 7 bases, with 13 bases left between them. CDR3 nucleotides: TGTGCCAGCAGTTTATCCCACGGAGGGAGTGAAAAACTGTTTTTT. Protein: CASSLSHGGSEKLFF.

The J gene is TRBJ1-3, the V gene TRBV19; a weak D match, TRBD1 (5 bases). Germline V gives CDR1 LNHDA, CDR2 SQIVND (reference sequence). CDR3 size: 16 residues. Trimming removed 4 bases from V and 2 bases from J, with 15 bases in between. CDR3 in amino acids: CASSRAGSGTGNTIYF. Written as DNA, the CDR3 is TGTGCCAGTAGTAGGGCAGGGTCGGGCACTGGAAACACCATATATTTT.

The rearrangement uses TRBV5-1 and TRBJ1-3; D possibly corresponds to TRBD1 (5 bases). Germline V gene sequence: CDR1 SGHRS, CDR2 YFSETQ. V was trimmed by 4 bases and J by 0 bases, leaving 17 bases between them. The CDR3 extends over 17 amino acids. This CDR3 reads CASSPALAGSSGNTIYF. The CDR3 DNA reads TGCGCCAGCAGCCCGGCGTTGGCAGGGAGCTCTGGAAACACCATATATTTT.

The V and J genes are TRBV19 and TRBJ1-5; 8 bases agree with TRBD1. J lost 7 bases, V lost 10 bases, and 18 bases had no gene match. Germline loops: CDR1 LNHDA, CDR2 SQIVND (reference sequence). The CDR3 covers 16 residues. The chain's CDR3 is CATLDPPRGLGQPQHF. The CDR3 bases are TGTGCCACACTCGATCCCCCCAGGGGGCTGGGCCAGCCCCAGCATTTT.

The chain employs TRBV7-9 and TRBJ1-1, with no clear D. The CDR3 spans 13 residues. Germline loops: CDR1 SEHNR, CDR2 FQNEAQ (reference sequence). V lost 6 bases, J lost 1 base, and 9 bases lay in between. CDR3 coding DNA: TGTGCCAGCAGGCCCCGGGAGAACACTGAAGCTTTCTTT. It encodes CASRPRENTEAFF.

This chain uses TRBV7-2 with TRBJ1-2; 9 nucleotides line up with TRBD1. The germline CDR1 and CDR2 sequences are SGHTA and FQGNSA. The CDR3 consists of 15 residues. With V trimmed by 0 bases and J by 4 bases, 3 bases remained unmatched. The CDR3 DNA follows: TGTGCCAGCAGCTTAGCCGGACAGGGGACCTATGGCTACACCTTC. This encodes CASSLAGQGTYGYTF. Full variable domain (missing parts from reference TRBV7-2 and TRBJ1-2): GAGVSQSPSNKVTEKGKDVELRCDPISGHTALYWYRQSLGQGLEFLIYFQGNSAPDKSGLPSDRFSAERTGGSVSTLTIQRTQQEDSAVYLCASSLAGQGTYGYTFGSGTRLTVV.

As DNA, the CDR3 is TGTGCCAGCGCCCCCGGGGGCACAGATACGCAGTATTTT. This translates into CASAPGGTDTQYF. The chain combines TRBV9 with TRBJ2-3; D perhaps matches TRBD2 (5 bases). CDR3 size: 13 residues. V was cut by 7 bases and J by 1 base, with 10 bases left in between. From germline, CDR1 is SGDLS and CDR2 YYNGEE.

The chain combines TRBV2 with TRBJ2-7, with D perhaps matching TRBD1 or TRBD2 (5 bases each). V was shortened by 7 bases and J by 2 bases, with 12 bases between the two germline ends. Germline V gives CDR1 SNHLY, CDR2 FYNNEI. This CDR3 region has 13 residues. For the CDR3, the DNA is TGTGCCAGCACCGACGGGGCCGCCTACGAGCAGTACTTC. Translating gives CASTDGAAYEQYF. The whole variable domain, filled in from reference TRBV2 and TRBJ2-7, reads EPEVTQTPSHQVTQMGQEVILRCVPISNHLYFYWYRQILGQKVEFLVSFYNNEISEKSEIFDDQFSVERPDGSNFTLKIRSTKLEDSAMYFCASTDGAAYEQYFGPGTRLTVT.

This chain connects TRBV7-8 to TRBJ1-1, with 7 bases lining up with TRBD1. Trimming took 5 bases from V and 1 from J; bases not matched to a gene: 4. Germline-derived CDR1 and CDR2 are SGHVS and FQNEAQ. This CDR3 is 14 amino acids long. The CDR3 coding sequence is TGTGCCAGCAGCAAAAGGGACAGGAACACTGAAGCTTTCTTT. Its translation is CASSKRDRNTEAFF.

The rearrangement uses TRBV9 and TRBJ1-2; 7 nucleotides match TRBD1. V lost 3 bases to trimming and J lost 7 bases; unmatched junction nucleotides: 3. Germline V gene data show CDR1 as SGDLS and CDR2 as YYNGEE. The CDR3 totals 12 residues. This CDR3 is CASSGDSLGYTF. DNA of the CDR3: TGTGCCAGCAGCGGGGACAGTCTTGGCTACACCTTC.

As DNA, the CDR3 is TGTGCCAGTAGTTTGAGCGGGGGGGCGAGGACCCAGTACTTC. Residues: CASSLSGGARTQYF. The rearrangement uses TRBV19 and TRBJ2-5, with 10 bases identical to TRBD2. CDR3 size: 14 residues. J was trimmed by 7 bases and V by 5 bases; bases with no gene match: 7. Germline assignment: CDR1 LNHDA and CDR2 SQIVND (reference sequence). Filled out from reference TRBV19 and TRBJ2-5, the complete variable domain reads DGGITQSPKYLFRKEGQNVTLSCEQNLNHDAMYWYRQDPGQGLRLIYYSQIVNDFQKGDIAEGYSVSREKKESFPLTVTSAQKNPTAFYLCASSLSGGARTQYFGPGTRLLVL.

The gene calls are TRBV5-1 and TRBJ1-3, with D possibly TRBD1 on 6 matching bases. CDR3 length: 17 residues. From germline, CDR1 is SGHRS and CDR2 YFSETQ. Trimming took off 0 bases at V and 2 bases at J, with 15 bases between the two ends. This chain's CDR3 is CASSLAGQGLAGNTIYF. The CDR3 DNA sequence: TGCGCCAGCAGCTTGGCTGGTCAGGGGCTGGCTGGAAACACCATATATTTT.

The chain is built from TRBV5-1 and TRBJ2-1, with D unresolved. CDR3 length equals 13 residues. Per the germline V gene, CDR1 is SGHRS and CDR2 is YFSETQ. V lost 0 bases and J lost 6, with 7 bases in between. CDR3 sequence: CASSLELPNEQFF. CDR3 bases: TGCGCCAGCAGCTTGGAACTTCCCAATGAGCAGTTCTTC.

This clone appeared once. The V and J genes are TRBV30 and TRBJ2-7; D is possibly TRBD1 or TRBD2 (5 bases each). The CDR3 is made up of 12 amino acids. With 5 bases removed from V and 1 base from J, the gap between germline ends came to 9 bases. Germline assignment: CDR1 GTSNPN and CDR2 SVGIG (reference sequence). CDR3 sequence: CAWGTGSYEQYF. The CDR3, as DNA: TGTGCCTGGGGGACGGGGTCCTACGAGCAGTACTTC.

CDR3 residues: CASKERGSTDTQYF. In DNA, the CDR3 is TGTGCCAGTAAGGAGCGGGGGAGCACAGATACGCAGTATTTT. This chain uses TRBV2 with TRBJ2-3, with TRBD2 identical over 8 bases. The CDR3 is 14 amino acids. V lost 9 bases and J lost 0; bases outside the gene matches: 5. CDR1 and CDR2 (germline): SNHLY, FYNNEI.

The rearrangement uses TRBV5-1 and TRBJ2-5, with 11 bases matching TRBD1. The trim removed 4 bases at V and 4 bases at J, leaving 12 bases unmatched. The germline V gene has CDR1 SGHRS and CDR2 YFSETQ. This CDR3 spans 17 amino acids. CDR3: CASSVAGTGGGGETQYF. The CDR3 nucleotides read TGCGCCAGCAGCGTTGCCGGGACAGGGGGGGGAGGAGAGACCCAGTACTTC.

This chain connects TRBV10-3 to TRBJ1-2; D uncertain. Germline CDR1 is ENHRY and CDR2 is SYGVKD. The CDR3 spans 11 residues. The V end was cut by 10 bases, the J end by 8 bases, with 14 bases between. The DNA of the CDR3 is TGTGCCACCAACGATTTAGAGGGCTACACCTTC. Translating gives CATNDLEGYTF.

V is TRBV9 and J is TRBJ2-1; TRBD1 aligns across 10 bases. V trimming: 3 bases; J trimming: 5 bases; junction bases outside the gene matches: 5. Germline values: CDR1 SGDLS, CDR2 YYNGEE. This CDR3 has 15 residues. This chain's CDR3 is CASSASGQGNNEQFF. CDR3 in DNA: TGTGCCAGCAGCGCCTCGGGACAGGGGAACAATGAGCAGTTCTTC.

The chain employs TRBV30 and TRBJ1-3; no definite D call. This CDR3 contains 18 residues. V lost 2 bases, J lost 1 base, and 21 bases lay in between. Germline-derived CDR1 and CDR2 are GTSNPN and SVGIG (reference sequence). The CDR3 here is CAWSSYMGRLSSGNTIYF. CDR3 nucleotides: TGTGCCTGGAGTTCCTATATGGGCAGGTTGTCTTCTGGAAACACCATATATTTT.

The chain has TRBV2 and TRBJ1-4, with 9 positions matching TRBD1. The junction had 3 bases not matched to a gene; V was cut back by 3 bases and J by 7 bases. Germline assignment: CDR1 SNHLY and CDR2 FYNNEI. The CDR3 spans 14 residues. CDR3 sequence (DNA): TGTGCCAGCAGTGAGGACAGGGGAGGTGAAAAACTGTTTTTT. It specifies CASSEDRGGEKLFF.

The chain combines TRBV4-1 with TRBJ1-5, with 9 bases fitting TRBD1. This CDR3 has 15 amino acids. The V segment lost 1 base and the J segment 6 bases; nucleotides outside the gene matches: 4. Germline V gene data show CDR1 as MGHRA and CDR2 as YSYEKL. Written as DNA, the CDR3 is TGCGCCAGCAGCCAAGGGACAGGGGCGAGTCAGCCCCAGCATTTT. As protein: CASSQGTGASQPQHF.